This T cell receptor (beta chain) was identified during a study of PD-L1 blockade in urothelial cancer. Study in general: Each participant's history included 0 to 3 prior chemotherapy regimens. Median blood clonality was 0.080, with some 89,000 unique TCRs. Overall study results and limits: Greater 3-week expansion of tumor-associated blood clones was recorded for durable-benefit patients.

Assay: immunoSEQ multiplex PCR; the TCRdb copy retains only in-frame clones and omits some. This sample has 45,000 to 60,000 clones, with 70% to 90% found just once. CDR3 length equals 17 residues. Looked up from germline, CDR1 is SEHNR and CDR2 is FQNEAQ (reference sequence). Between the trimmed V and J ends, which lost 1 base and 1 base, there was a span of 14 bases. To note about this clone: Its antigen is currently unknown.

This rearrangement joins TRBV7-9 to TRBJ1-5, with D perhaps TRBD1 (5 bases). The sequences come from PBMCs, collected around atezolizumab (anti-PD-L1) treatment. This clonotype originated in a man aged 55 to 70 with urothelial cancer. CDR3 DNA sequence: TGTGCCAGCAGCTTAGGGCTCGTCAGGGAAAGCAATCAGCCCCAGCATTTT. Its translation is CASSLGLVRESNQPQHF.